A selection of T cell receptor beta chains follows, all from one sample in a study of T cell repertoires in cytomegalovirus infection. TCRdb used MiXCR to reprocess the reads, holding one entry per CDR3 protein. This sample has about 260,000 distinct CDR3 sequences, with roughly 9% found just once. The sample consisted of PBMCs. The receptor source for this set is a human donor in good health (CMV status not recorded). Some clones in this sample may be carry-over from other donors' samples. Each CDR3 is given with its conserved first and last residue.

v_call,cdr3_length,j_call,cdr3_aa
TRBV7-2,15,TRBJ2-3,CASSPGGLSTDTQYF
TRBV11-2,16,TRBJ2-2,CASSLEGTGNTGELFF
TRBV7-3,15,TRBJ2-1,CASSPLAGEWHEQFF
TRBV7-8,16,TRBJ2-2,CASRRLAGENTGELFF
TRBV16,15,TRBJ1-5,CASSPPGGRRVPQHF
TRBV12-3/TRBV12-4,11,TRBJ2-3,CASSWGDTQYF
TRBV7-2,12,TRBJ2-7,CASSFGSGEQYF
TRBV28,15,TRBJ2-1,CASRQGQISYNEQFF
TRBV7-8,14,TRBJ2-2,CASSESWVGGELFF
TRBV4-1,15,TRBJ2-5,CASSQDKRSQETQYF
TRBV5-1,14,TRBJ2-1,CASSLEGADNEQFF
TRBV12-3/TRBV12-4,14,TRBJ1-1,CASSLTGSGTEAFF
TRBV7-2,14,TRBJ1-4,CASSLRQGGEKLFF
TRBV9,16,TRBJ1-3,CASSVGTGVTGNTIYF
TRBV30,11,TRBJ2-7,CAWSSDYEQYF
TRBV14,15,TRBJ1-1,CASSQDRRVNTEAFF
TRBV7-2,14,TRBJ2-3,CASSLEKRFDTQYF